This entry lists 25 T cell receptor beta chains sequenced from one sample in a study of regulatory T cells in long-lasting Graves disease. Both iRepertoire HTBI primers and Arm-PCR of CDR3 regions were used to build the TCR beta libraries. TCRdb ran MiXCR on the multiplex PCR reads and lists one entry per CDR3 protein. This sample carries more than 300,000 distinct CDR3 sequences, about 14% of them seen once, and the ten largest clones take about 20%. Time point here: newly diagnosed GD, antithyroid drugs for less than 3 months. The TCR library was made from RNA extracted from PBMCs. Source: peripheral blood mononuclear cells (PBMCs), taken at new diagnosis, from a patient treated with antithyroid drugs. The receptor source for this set is a female donor with Graves disease.

Ten or more counts support this clonotype. The chain combines TRBV7-9 with TRBJ2-5; D ambiguous. Trimming took off 4 bases at V and 7 bases at J, with 10 bases between the two ends. The germline V gene encodes CDR1 SEHNR and CDR2 FQNEAQ (reference sequence). This CDR3 has 12 amino acids. The CDR3 spells CASSWKDATQYF. The DNA of the CDR3 is TGTGCCAGCAGCTGGAAGGACGCGACCCAGTACTTC. Combining the CDR3 with reference TRBV7-9 and TRBJ2-5 gives the whole variable domain DTGVSQNPRHKITKRGQNVTFRCDPISEHNRLYWYRQTLGQGPEFLTYFQNEAQLEKSRLLSDRFSAERPKGSFSTLEIQRTEQGDSAMYLCASSWKDATQYFGPGTRLLVL.

This clonotype was seen a single time. The chain uses TRBV5-1 and TRBJ1-1, with TRBD1 as a possible D gene (5 bases). The V gene's germline CDR1 is SGHRS and CDR2 YFSETQ. V lost 0 bases, J lost 0 bases, and 12 bases lay in between. CDR3 length: 16 residues. CDR3 amino acids: CASSLATWGLNTEAFF. The CDR3 nucleotides read TGCGCCAGCAGCTTGGCCACCTGGGGGTTGAACACTGAAGCTTTCTTT.

This clonotype was seen at least ten times. This chain joins TRBV30 and TRBJ2-5; TRBD1 aligns across 8 bases. The CDR3 is 15 amino acids. The junction had 10 bases not matched to a gene; V was cut back by 5 bases and J by 2 bases. Per germline, CDR1 GTSNPN and CDR2 SVGIG (reference sequence). The chain's CDR3 is CAWAPGGEGQETQYF. In DNA, the CDR3 is TGTGCCTGGGCCCCAGGGGGCGAAGGACAAGAGACCCAGTACTTC.

There are many counts of this clonotype. This chain's CDR3 is CASSSGTAPNGYTF. As DNA, the CDR3 is TGTGCCAGCAGTTCAGGGACAGCGCCGAATGGCTACACCTTC. The chain combines TRBV28 with TRBJ1-2, with 7 bases that match TRBD1. Germline loops: CDR1 MDHEN, CDR2 SYDVKM. The CDR3 has 14 amino acids. V lost 4 bases and J lost 6; bases outside the gene matches: 8.

V gene TRBV9 combines with J gene TRBJ2-1, with D perhaps matching TRBD2 (6 bases). The germline V gene encodes CDR1 SGDLS and CDR2 YYNGEE. V shed 0 bases and J shed 2 bases, with 18 bases lying between them. The CDR3 sequence is 18 residues long. The CDR3 nucleotides are TGTGCCAGCAGCGTAGAACCGGAGGGTCATCGAGCCTACAATGAGCAGTTCTTC. This translates into CASSVEPEGHRAYNEQFF.

This clonotype was seen ten or more times. V usage is TRBV20-1 and J usage is TRBJ2-6; 13 bases align to TRBD2. The germline CDR1 and CDR2 sequences are DFQATT and SNEGSKA (reference sequence). CDR3 length equals 18 residues. The trim removed 3 bases at V and 0 bases at J, leaving 5 bases unmatched. The CDR3 region is CSARNTSGRASGANVLTF. The CDR3 bases are TGCAGTGCTAGGAATACTAGCGGGAGGGCCTCTGGGGCCAACGTCCTGACTTTC.

This clonotype occurred many times. The chain combines TRBV29-1 with TRBJ1-3; possible D gene TRBD1, 5 bases. Trimming took off 0 bases at V and 0 bases at J, with 9 bases between the two ends. Germline loops: CDR1 SQVTM, CDR2 ANQGSEA. CDR3 length: 15 residues. The CDR3 region is CSVEEGDSSGNTIYF. DNA of the CDR3: TGCAGCGTTGAAGAGGGAGACAGCTCTGGAAACACCATATATTTT.

This clonotype was counted ten times or more. The chain recombines TRBV5-5 with TRBJ1-1; D gene ambiguous. The CDR3 runs to 14 residues. Per germline, CDR1 SGHKS and CDR2 YYEKEE (reference sequence). V lost 5 bases and J lost 1, with 12 bases in between. The CDR3 is CASRVPGSNTEAFF. CDR3 bases: TGTGCCAGCAGAGTTCCAGGTTCGAACACTGAAGCTTTCTTT.

This clonotype was counted at least ten times. The chain uses TRBV10-2 and TRBJ2-5, with 8 nucleotides matching TRBD1. This CDR3 has 14 amino acids. The V gene's germline CDR1 is WSHSY and CDR2 SAAADI. V was clipped by 8 bases and J by 5 bases; unmatched bases: 10. As DNA, the CDR3 is TGCGCCAGCTCGGGACAGGCGAGAGGGGAGACCCAGTACTTC. Protein sequence: CASSGQARGETQYF.

This clonotype showed up many times. V usage is TRBV12-3 or TRBV12-4 and J usage is TRBJ2-5; the D gene is possibly TRBD2 (7 bases). Trimming shortened V by 6 bases and J by 2 bases, and 16 bases separated the two germline ends. There are 15 residues in the CDR3. As DNA, the CDR3 is TGTGCCAGCAGCCGAGCGGGACACGCACAAGAGACCCAGTACTTC. Translation gives CASSRAGHAQETQYF.

This clonotype was counted at least ten times. The genes are TRBV7-2 and TRBJ1-1; maybe TRBD1 (6 bases). This CDR3 contains 13 residues. Germline values: CDR1 SGHTA, CDR2 FQGNSA. V gave up 5 bases and J gave up 14 bases, with 21 bases separating them. Here the CDR3 reads CASSGEGELRLFF. CDR3 coding DNA: TGTGCCAGCAGCGGAGAGGGGGAGCTTAGGTTGTTCTTT.

This clonotype has ten or more counts. The chain joins TRBV30 to TRBJ2-5, with 7 bases lining up with TRBD1. The V gene's germline CDR1 is GTSNPN and CDR2 SVGIG (reference sequence). The V and J ends lost 2 bases and 2 bases, in that order; junction bases with no gene match: 8. The CDR3 totals 15 residues. In DNA form, the CDR3 reads TGTGCCTGGAGTATATCCCAGGGGGTTCAAGAGACCCAGTACTTC. It yields the protein CAWSISQGVQETQYF.

This clonotype appeared a few times. The chain links TRBV10-3 to TRBJ1-2; D gene unclear. Looked up from germline, CDR1 is ENHRY and CDR2 is SYGVKD. V shed 8 bases and J shed 4 bases, with 20 bases lying between them. This CDR3 contains 15 residues. The CDR3 is CAIREEHPRGYGYTF. In nucleotides, the CDR3 is TGTGCCATCCGGGAGGAGCACCCTCGCGGCTATGGCTACACCTTC.

The chain uses TRBV24-1 and TRBJ1-5, with 8 bases lining up with TRBD1. Trimming took 3 bases from V and 4 from J; bases not matched to a gene: 7. Germline CDR1 and CDR2: KGHDR and SFDVKD. The CDR3 covers 16 residues. Here the CDR3 DNA reads TGTGCCACCAGTGATCCCGGACAGGGCTCAAATCAGCCCCAGCATTTT. The encoded protein is CATSDPGQGSNQPQHF.

This chain joins TRBV2 and TRBJ2-1; 10 bases map to TRBD1. The CDR3 is 14 residues long. Germline V gives CDR1 SNHLY, CDR2 FYNNEI. J gave up 3 bases and V 10 bases, and 6 bases lay outside the gene matches. DNA for the CDR3: TGTGCCAACTCCCGGGACAGGGGCTACAATGAGCAGTTCTTC. Protein product: CANSRDRGYNEQFF.

In its sample, this clonotype was seen many times. The chain employs TRBV27 and TRBJ2-7; a possible D gene is TRBD2 (6 bases). The CDR3 has 14 amino acids. Per germline, CDR1 MNHEY and CDR2 SMNVEV (reference sequence). V lost 5 bases and J 4 bases, leaving 15 bases between the germline ends. The CDR3 region has the DNA TGTGCCAGCAGTGAAACTAGCCTTGATTACGAGCAGTACTTC. Its protein product is CASSETSLDYEQYF.

This clonotype was seen many times. The J gene is TRBJ1-2, the V gene TRBV27, with D tentatively TRBD1 (6 bases). Germline-derived CDR1 and CDR2 are MNHEY and SMNVEV (reference sequence). Deletions cut 6 bases from V and 4 bases from J, with 15 bases between. This CDR3 spans 14 amino acids. The CDR3 bases are TGTGCCAGCAGCCCTCCCGGGGGCAGCTATGGCTACACCTTC. This translates into CASSPPGGSYGYTF.

This chain uses TRBV3-1 with TRBJ1-6; D gene uncertain. Germline values: CDR1 LGHDT, CDR2 YNNKEL (reference sequence). This CDR3 spans 18 amino acids. V was trimmed by 3 bases and J by 4 bases, leaving 19 bases between them. CDR3 sequence: CASSHESSALGYNSPLHF. The CDR3 DNA reads TGTGCCAGCAGCCATGAAAGCAGCGCTTTGGGGTATAATTCACCCCTCCACTTT.

V usage is TRBV19 and J usage is TRBJ2-2; unclear D gene. CDR1 is LNHDA, CDR2 SQIVND, per germline (reference sequence). Trimming shortened V by 5 bases and J by 4 bases, and 14 bases separated the two germline ends. The length of the CDR3 is 15 residues. CDR3: CASSAVDTLTGELFF. In nucleotides, the CDR3 is TGTGCCAGTAGTGCCGTCGATACGCTCACCGGGGAGCTGTTTTTT. Full variable domain (outside the CDR3, taken from reference TRBV19 and TRBJ2-2): DGGITQSPKYLFRKEGQNVTLSCEQNLNHDAMYWYRQDPGQGLRLIYYSQIVNDFQKGDIAEGYSVSREKKESFPLTVTSAQKNPTAFYLCASSAVDTLTGELFFGEGSRLTVL.

This clonotype has at least ten counts. The genes are TRBV27 and TRBJ2-1; TRBD2 aligns across 7 bases. CDR1 MNHEY and CDR2 SMNVEV come from the germline V gene (reference sequence). The CDR3 contains 15 residues. V dropped 3 bases and J dropped 5; count of bases not matched to a gene: 7. The CDR3 loop reads CASSFAGTTHNEQFF. The CDR3 nucleotides read TGTGCCAGCAGTTTCGCCGGGACTACTCACAATGAGCAGTTCTTC.

This clonotype came up a few times. The rearrangement uses TRBV28 and TRBJ2-3; D perhaps matches TRBD2 (6 bases). V gave up 5 bases and J gave up 4 bases, with 16 bases separating them. The germline gives CDR1 MDHEN, CDR2 SYDVKM. The CDR3 extends over 15 amino acids. The CDR3 sequence: CASSPGLAEPDTQYF. The CDR3 DNA is TGTGCCAGCAGTCCCGGGTTAGCGGAACCAGATACGCAGTATTTT.

This clonotype occurred many times. The genes are TRBV12-3 or TRBV12-4 and TRBJ2-5; 10 bases align to TRBD1. V lost 6 bases, J lost 2 bases, and 6 bases stayed unmatched. The CDR3 contains 15 residues. The CDR3 nucleotides are TGTGCCAGCAGCCAACAGGGACAGGGGCAAGAGACCCAGTACTTC. This translates into CASSQQGQGQETQYF.

On this clonotype: A single base separates this from a much larger clone, so it may be a read error. The chain recombines TRBV5-1 with TRBJ1-2, with D maybe TRBD1 (6 bases). The CDR3 has 14 residues. CDR1 and CDR2 from the germline V gene are SGHRS and YFSETQ. The CDR3 here is CASSSTTGAYGYAF. CDR3 sequence (DNA): TGCGCCAGCAGCTCGACGACAGGAGCCTATGGCTACGCCTTC.

This clonotype showed up many times. The chain has TRBV28 and TRBJ2-2; D is ambiguous. The CDR3 spans 14 residues. With 5 bases removed from V and 2 bases from J, the gap between germline ends came to 9 bases. Germline V gene lookup returns CDR1 MDHEN and CDR2 SYDVKM. The CDR3 loop is CASSSISNTGELFF. The CDR3 nucleotides are TGTGCCAGCAGTAGCATTTCCAACACCGGGGAGCTGTTTTTT.

Details on this clonotype: A clone one base away is much larger, so this may be a read error. V usage is TRBV28 and J usage is TRBJ2-4; 13 bases are a match to TRBD2. The J call could be wrong; TRBJ2-5 is a better fit for the DNA end. There are 16 residues in the CDR3. Germline V gives CDR1 MDHEN, CDR2 SYDVKM. This CDR3 reads CASSLGGLAGQGTQYF. CDR3 coding DNA: TGTGCCAGCAGTTTGGGGGGACTAGCGGGACAAGGGACCCAGTACTTC.